The rows below give T cell receptor beta chains drawn from one sample of a study of T cell responses to AZD1222 COVID-19 vaccine. Produced via immunoSEQ multiplex PCR; TCRdb's table is partial and in-frame only. The sample lists roughly 130,000 clones; 88% were seen once. Specimen: peripheral blood, collected on day 0 of MenACWY control vaccination. The receptors were sampled from an adult in good health. Each CDR3 is given with its conserved first and last residue. The order of the fields is CDR3 length, V gene, J gene, D gene, CDR3 protein. A D gene is named only where the DNA matches it firmly.

len: 15
v_gene: TRBV7-3
j_gene: TRBJ2-3
d_gene: TRBD1
CDR3aa: CASSFNRGSTDTQYF

len: 16
v_gene: TRBV11-2
j_gene: TRBJ2-5
d_gene: TRBD2
CDR3aa: CASSLRTSGRGETQYF

len: 16
v_gene: TRBV7-3
j_gene: TRBJ1-1
d_gene: -
CDR3aa: CASSPFLGRAHTEAFF

len: 13
v_gene: TRBV2
j_gene: TRBJ1-2
d_gene: -
CDR3aa: CASSPNSYYGYTF

len: 15
v_gene: TRBV24-1
j_gene: TRBJ2-5
d_gene: TRBD1
CDR3aa: CATSDATGGQETQYF

len: 13
v_gene: TRBV12-3/TRBV12-4
j_gene: TRBJ2-1
d_gene: -
CDR3aa: CASSLGEFPEQFF

len: 14
v_gene: TRBV9
j_gene: TRBJ2-3
d_gene: TRBD1
CDR3aa: CASSVGTATDTQYF

len: 14
v_gene: TRBV24-1
j_gene: TRBJ1-2
d_gene: -
CDR3aa: CATSDSVENYGYTF

len: 17
v_gene: TRBV5-6
j_gene: TRBJ2-1
d_gene: TRBD2
CDR3aa: CASSRGLAGGPDNEQFF

len: 12
v_gene: TRBV19
j_gene: TRBJ1-2
d_gene: -
CDR3aa: CASSIGLGGYTF

len: 11
v_gene: TRBV5-6
j_gene: TRBJ1-5
d_gene: -
CDR3aa: CASSFCVPQHF

len: 16
v_gene: TRBV9
j_gene: TRBJ2-1
d_gene: -
CDR3aa: CASSVGDGFSYNEQFF

len: 14
v_gene: TRBV28
j_gene: TRBJ2-1
d_gene: TRBD2
CDR3aa: CASSRGGGFWEQFF

len: 12
v_gene: TRBV9
j_gene: TRBJ1-2
d_gene: -
CDR3aa: CASSVDSYGYTF

len: 21
v_gene: TRBV19
j_gene: TRBJ2-1
d_gene: TRBD2
CDR3aa: CASSPFPRLAGGQSSYNEQFF

len: 13
v_gene: TRBV12-3/TRBV12-4
j_gene: TRBJ2-7
d_gene: -
CDR3aa: CASSLSGSGEQYF

len: 13
v_gene: TRBV5-4
j_gene: TRBJ1-1
d_gene: -
CDR3aa: CASSHSQNTEAFF

len: 14
v_gene: TRBV5-5
j_gene: TRBJ1-2
d_gene: -
CDR3aa: CASSLEQADYGYTF

len: 15
v_gene: TRBV27
j_gene: TRBJ1-5
d_gene: TRBD1
CDR3aa: CASSPSGQGSQPQHF

len: 12
v_gene: TRBV7-3
j_gene: TRBJ2-1
d_gene: -
CDR3aa: CASSLLWVEQFF

len: 15
v_gene: TRBV6-6
j_gene: TRBJ2-3
d_gene: TRBD2
CDR3aa: CASSYDPGRAGTQYF

len: 14
v_gene: TRBV29-1
j_gene: TRBJ1-4
d_gene: -
CDR3aa: CSVEGLGREAGLFF

len: 13
v_gene: TRBV5-1
j_gene: TRBJ2-7
d_gene: -
CDR3aa: CASSFGTSYEQYF

len: 15
v_gene: TRBV2
j_gene: TRBJ1-4
d_gene: -
CDR3aa: CASSEEGSRGEKLFF

len: 15
v_gene: TRBV9
j_gene: TRBJ1-1
d_gene: -
CDR3aa: CASSVEGVKLTEAFF

len: 14
v_gene: TRBV12-5
j_gene: TRBJ1-2
d_gene: -
CDR3aa: CASGQSGTPNGYTF

len: 15
v_gene: TRBV7-7
j_gene: TRBJ1-6
d_gene: TRBD1
CDR3aa: CASSLITGDNSPLHF

len: 17
v_gene: TRBV7-2
j_gene: TRBJ1-2
d_gene: -
CDR3aa: CASSFRGSIPFNYGYTF

len: 12
v_gene: TRBV9
j_gene: TRBJ1-1
d_gene: -
CDR3aa: CASSVAHSEAFF

len: 15
v_gene: TRBV5-6
j_gene: TRBJ1-2
d_gene: -
CDR3aa: CASSLAGIQPYGYTF

len: 20
v_gene: TRBV11-3
j_gene: TRBJ1-2
d_gene: -
CDR3aa: CASSLRSDSNLPFGDYGYTF

len: 15
v_gene: TRBV6-5
j_gene: TRBJ2-1
d_gene: -
CDR3aa: CASSYSDLSYNEQFF

len: 17
v_gene: TRBV6-6
j_gene: TRBJ1-2
d_gene: -
CDR3aa: CASIPSQGAYTNYGYTF

len: 11
v_gene: TRBV2
j_gene: TRBJ1-2
d_gene: -
CDR3aa: CASSGTGGYTF

len: 15
v_gene: TRBV11-2
j_gene: TRBJ2-7
d_gene: TRBD1
CDR3aa: CASSTGQLSSYEQYF

len: 15
v_gene: TRBV11-2
j_gene: TRBJ1-1
d_gene: -
CDR3aa: CASSPGPGPNTEAFF

len: 13
v_gene: TRBV5-1
j_gene: TRBJ2-7
d_gene: -
CDR3aa: CASSLVGHYEQYF